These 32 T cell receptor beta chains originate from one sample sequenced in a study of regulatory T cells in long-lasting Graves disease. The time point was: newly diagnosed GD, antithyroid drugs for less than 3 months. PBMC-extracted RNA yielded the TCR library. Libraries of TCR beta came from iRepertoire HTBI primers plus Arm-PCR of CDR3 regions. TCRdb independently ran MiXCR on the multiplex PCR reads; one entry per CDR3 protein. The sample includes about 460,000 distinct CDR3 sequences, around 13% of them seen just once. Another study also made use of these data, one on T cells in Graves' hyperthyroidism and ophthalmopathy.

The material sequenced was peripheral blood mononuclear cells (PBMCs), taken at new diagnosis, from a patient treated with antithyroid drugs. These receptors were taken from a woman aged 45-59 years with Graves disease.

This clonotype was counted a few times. CDR3 amino acids: CASSPNGRGYTF. The CDR3 nucleotides are TGTGCCAGCAGCCCCAACGGGAGGGGCTACACCTTC. The chain links TRBV16 to TRBJ1-2; D gene uncertain. V lost 4 bases and J 8 bases, leaving 11 bases between the germline ends. Germline values: CDR1 KGHSY, CDR2 FQNENV. The CDR3 loop spans 12 amino acids.

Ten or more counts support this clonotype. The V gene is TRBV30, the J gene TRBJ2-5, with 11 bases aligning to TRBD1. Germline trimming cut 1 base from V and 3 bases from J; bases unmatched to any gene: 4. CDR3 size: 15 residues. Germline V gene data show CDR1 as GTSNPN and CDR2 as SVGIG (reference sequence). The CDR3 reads CAWSAGTGGEETQYF. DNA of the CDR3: TGTGCCTGGAGTGCAGGGACAGGGGGTGAAGAGACCCAGTACTTC.

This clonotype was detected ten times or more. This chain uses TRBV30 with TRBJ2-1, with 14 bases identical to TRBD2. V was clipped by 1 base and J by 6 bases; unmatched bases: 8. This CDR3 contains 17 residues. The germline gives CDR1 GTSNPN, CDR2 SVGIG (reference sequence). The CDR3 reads CAWSGLGGTSGSNEQFF. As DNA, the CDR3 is TGTGCCTGGAGTGGCCTGGGGGGGACTAGCGGGAGCAATGAGCAGTTCTTC.

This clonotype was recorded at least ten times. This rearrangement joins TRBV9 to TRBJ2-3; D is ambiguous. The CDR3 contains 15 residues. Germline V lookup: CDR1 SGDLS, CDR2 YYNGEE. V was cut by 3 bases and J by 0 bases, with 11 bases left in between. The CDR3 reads CASSANGISTDTQYF. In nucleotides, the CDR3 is TGTGCCAGCAGCGCTAACGGCATTAGCACAGATACGCAGTATTTT.

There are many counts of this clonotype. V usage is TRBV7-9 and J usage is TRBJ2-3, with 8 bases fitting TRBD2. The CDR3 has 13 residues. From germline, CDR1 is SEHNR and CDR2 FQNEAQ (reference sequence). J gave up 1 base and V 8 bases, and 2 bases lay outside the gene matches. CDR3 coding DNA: TGTGCCAGCCGGCGGGAGGGCACAGATACGCAGTATTTT. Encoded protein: CASRREGTDTQYF.

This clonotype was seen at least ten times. Written as DNA, the CDR3 is TGTGCCAGCAGTAACATCCACAAGCAGTACTTC. Protein product: CASSNIHKQYF. The chain uses TRBV12-3 or TRBV12-4 and TRBJ2-7; D not certain. Trimming shortened V by 5 bases and J by 8 bases, and 10 bases separated the two germline ends. This CDR3 spans 11 amino acids.

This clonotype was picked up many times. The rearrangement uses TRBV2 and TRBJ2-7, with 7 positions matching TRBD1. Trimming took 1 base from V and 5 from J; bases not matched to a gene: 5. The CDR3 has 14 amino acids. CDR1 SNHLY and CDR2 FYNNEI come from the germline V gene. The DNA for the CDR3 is TGTGCCAGCAGTGAAGGCTACAGGGGCGACGAGCAGTACTTC. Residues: CASSEGYRGDEQYF.

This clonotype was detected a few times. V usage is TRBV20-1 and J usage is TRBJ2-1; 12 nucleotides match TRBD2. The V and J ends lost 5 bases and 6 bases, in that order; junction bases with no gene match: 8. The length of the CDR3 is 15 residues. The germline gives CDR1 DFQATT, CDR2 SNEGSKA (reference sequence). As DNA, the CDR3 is TGCAGTGCTGTTGGACTAGCGGGATTTCCCAATGAGCAGTTCTTC. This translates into CSAVGLAGFPNEQFF.

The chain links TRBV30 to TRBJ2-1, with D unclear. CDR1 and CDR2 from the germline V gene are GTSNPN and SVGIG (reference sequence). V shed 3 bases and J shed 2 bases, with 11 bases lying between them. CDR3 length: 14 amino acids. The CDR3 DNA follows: TGTGCCTGGAGAGGGTTTCCCGCCTACAATGAGCAGTTCTTC. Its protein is CAWRGFPAYNEQFF.

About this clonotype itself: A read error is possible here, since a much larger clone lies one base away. The CDR3 loop is CSGFTSGSYNEQYF. The CDR3, as DNA: TGCAGCGGCTTCACTAGCGGGAGCTACAATGAGCAGTACTTC. The chain employs TRBV29-1 and TRBJ2-7; 11 bases map to TRBD2. There are 14 residues in the CDR3. In germline, CDR1 is SQVTM, CDR2 ANQGSEA. The V segment lost 7 bases and the J segment 7 bases; nucleotides outside the gene matches: 12.

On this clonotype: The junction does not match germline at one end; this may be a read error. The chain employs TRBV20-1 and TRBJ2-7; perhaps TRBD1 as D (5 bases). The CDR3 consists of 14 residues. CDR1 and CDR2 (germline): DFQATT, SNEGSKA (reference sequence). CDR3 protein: CSARDQRGTYEQCF. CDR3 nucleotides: TGCAGTGCTAGAGATCAAAGGGGCACCTACGAGCAGTGCTTC.

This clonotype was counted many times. The CDR3 nucleotides are TGTGCCAGCAGTTTAGCATCGGTAGTTGCGCAGTTCTTC. Its protein product is CASSLASVVAQFF. This chain connects TRBV12-3 or TRBV12-4 to TRBJ2-1; D unclear. The CDR3 length is 13 residues. The ends were cut back, 0 bases at V and 12 bases at J, with 12 bases in the middle.

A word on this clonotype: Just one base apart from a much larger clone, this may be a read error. CDR3 bases: TGTGCCGGCAGTGCAAGGGGGACAGGGGTTACTGAAGCTTTCTTT. It translates to CAGSARGTGVTEAFF. J is TRBJ2-3 and V is TRBV6-2 or TRBV6-3, with 10 bases fitting TRBD1. TRBJ1-1 explains the end of the DNA better; the J call may be wrong. This CDR3 comprises 15 residues. Germline lookup yields CDR1 MNHEY and CDR2 SVGEGT.

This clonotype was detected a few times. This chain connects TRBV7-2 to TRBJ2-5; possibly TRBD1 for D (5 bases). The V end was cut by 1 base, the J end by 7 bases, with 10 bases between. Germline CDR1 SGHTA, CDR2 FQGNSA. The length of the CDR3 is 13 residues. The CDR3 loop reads CASSLGLGRTQYF. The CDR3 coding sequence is TGTGCCAGCAGCTTAGGGCTGGGGCGGACCCAGTACTTC.

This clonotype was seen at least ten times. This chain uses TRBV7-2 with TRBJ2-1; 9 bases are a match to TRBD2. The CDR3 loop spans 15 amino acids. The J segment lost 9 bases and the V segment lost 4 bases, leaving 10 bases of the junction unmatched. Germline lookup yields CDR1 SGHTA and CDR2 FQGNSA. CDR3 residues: CASSSLAGVSSEQFF. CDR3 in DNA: TGTGCCAGCAGCTCTTTAGCGGGAGTTAGCAGTGAGCAGTTCTTC. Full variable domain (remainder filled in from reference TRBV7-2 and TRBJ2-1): GAGVSQSPSNKVTEKGKDVELRCDPISGHTALYWYRQSLGQGLEFLIYFQGNSAPDKSGLPSDRFSAERTGGSVSTLTIQRTQQEDSAVYLCASSSLAGVSSEQFFGPGTRLTVL.

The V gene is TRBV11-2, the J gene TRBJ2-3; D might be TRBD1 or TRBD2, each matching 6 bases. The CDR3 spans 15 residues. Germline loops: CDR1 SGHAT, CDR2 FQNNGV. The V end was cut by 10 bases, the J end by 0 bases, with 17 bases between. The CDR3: CAISAGDSSTDTQYF. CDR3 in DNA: TGTGCCATCAGTGCAGGGGACTCTAGCACAGATACGCAGTATTTT.

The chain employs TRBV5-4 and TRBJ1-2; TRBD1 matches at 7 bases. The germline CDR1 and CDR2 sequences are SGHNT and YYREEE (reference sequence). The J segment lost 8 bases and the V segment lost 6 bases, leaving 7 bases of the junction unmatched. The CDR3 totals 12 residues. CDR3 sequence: CASTRDSSGYTF. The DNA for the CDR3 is TGTGCCAGCACCAGGGACAGTTCGGGCTACACCTTC.

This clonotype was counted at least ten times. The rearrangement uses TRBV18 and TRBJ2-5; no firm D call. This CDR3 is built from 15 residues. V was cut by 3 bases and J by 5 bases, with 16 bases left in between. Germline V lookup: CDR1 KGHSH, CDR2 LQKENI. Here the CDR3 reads CASSPQAASVETQYF. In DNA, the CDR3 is TGTGCCAGCTCACCCCAGGCCGCTTCCGTCGAGACCCAGTACTTC.

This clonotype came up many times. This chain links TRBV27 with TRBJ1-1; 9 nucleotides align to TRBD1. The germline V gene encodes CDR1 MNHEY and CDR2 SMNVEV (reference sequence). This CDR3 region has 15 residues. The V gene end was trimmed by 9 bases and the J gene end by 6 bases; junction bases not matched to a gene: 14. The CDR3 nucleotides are TGTGCCAGTTTCCGGGACAGGGAACGTGTTGCTGAAGCTTTCTTT. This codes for CASFRDRERVAEAFF.

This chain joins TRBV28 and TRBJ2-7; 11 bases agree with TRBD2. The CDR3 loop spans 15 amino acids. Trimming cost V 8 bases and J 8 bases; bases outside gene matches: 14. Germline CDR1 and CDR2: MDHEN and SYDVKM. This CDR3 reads CASSAPTSGRPQQYF. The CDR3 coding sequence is TGTGCCAGCTCTGCCCCCACTAGCGGGAGACCCCAGCAGTACTTC. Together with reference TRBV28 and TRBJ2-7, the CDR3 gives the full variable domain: DVKVTQSSRYLVKRTGEKVFLECVQDMDHENMFWYRQDPGLGLRLIYFSYDVKMKEKGDIPEGYSVSREKKERFSLILESASTNQTSMYLCASSAPTSGRPQQYFGPGTRLTVT.

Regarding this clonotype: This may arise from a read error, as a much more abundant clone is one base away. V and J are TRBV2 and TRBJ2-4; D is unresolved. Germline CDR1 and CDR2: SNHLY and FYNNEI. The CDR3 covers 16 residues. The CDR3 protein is CASSHEDGVAKNTQYF. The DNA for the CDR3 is TGTGCCAGCAGCCATGAGGACGGCGTAGCCAAAAACACTCAGTACTTC. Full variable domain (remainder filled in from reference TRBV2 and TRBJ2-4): EPEVTQTPSHQVTQMGQEVILRCVPISNHLYFYWYRQILGQKVEFLVSFYNNEISEKSEIFDDQFSVERPDGSNFTLKIRSTKLEDSAMYFCASSHEDGVAKNTQYFGAGTRLSVL.

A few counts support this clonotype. The DNA of the CDR3 is TGTGCCAGCAGGGGGATACGATCCAGGGGCGTGAACACTGAAGCTTTCTTT. Translation: CASRGIRSRGVNTEAFF. The chain combines TRBV2 with TRBJ1-1; weak D call: TRBD1 (6 bases). In germline, CDR1 is SNHLY, CDR2 FYNNEI. The CDR3 is 17 amino acids. Trimming took 6 bases from V and 0 from J, leaving 20 bases between them.

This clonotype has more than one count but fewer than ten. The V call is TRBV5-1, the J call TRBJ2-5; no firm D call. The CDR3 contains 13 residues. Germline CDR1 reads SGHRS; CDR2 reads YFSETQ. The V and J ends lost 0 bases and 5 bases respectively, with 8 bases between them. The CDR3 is CASSLARKETQYF. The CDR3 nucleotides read TGCGCCAGCAGCTTGGCTCGGAAGGAGACCCAGTACTTC.

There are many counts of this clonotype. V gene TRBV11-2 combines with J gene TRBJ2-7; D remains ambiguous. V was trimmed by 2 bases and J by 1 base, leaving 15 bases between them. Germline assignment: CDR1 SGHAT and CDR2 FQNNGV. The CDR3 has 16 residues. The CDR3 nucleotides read TGTGCCAGCAGCTTAATCTACAGACCAAGGTCCTACGAGCAGTACTTC. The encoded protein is CASSLIYRPRSYEQYF.

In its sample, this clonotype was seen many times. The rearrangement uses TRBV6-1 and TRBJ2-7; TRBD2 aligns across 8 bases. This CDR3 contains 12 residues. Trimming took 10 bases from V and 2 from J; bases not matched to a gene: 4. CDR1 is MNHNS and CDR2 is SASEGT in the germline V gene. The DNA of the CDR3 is TGTGCCACCCTTAGCGGGACCTACGAGCAGTACTTC. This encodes CATLSGTYEQYF.

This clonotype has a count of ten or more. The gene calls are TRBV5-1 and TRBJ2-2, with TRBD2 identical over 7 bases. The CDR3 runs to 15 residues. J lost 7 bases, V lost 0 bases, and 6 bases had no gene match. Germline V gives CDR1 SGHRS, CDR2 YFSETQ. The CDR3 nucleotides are TGCGCCAGCAGCTTGGATTCCGGGGGGATCGGGGAGCTGTTTTTT. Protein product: CASSLDSGGIGELFF.

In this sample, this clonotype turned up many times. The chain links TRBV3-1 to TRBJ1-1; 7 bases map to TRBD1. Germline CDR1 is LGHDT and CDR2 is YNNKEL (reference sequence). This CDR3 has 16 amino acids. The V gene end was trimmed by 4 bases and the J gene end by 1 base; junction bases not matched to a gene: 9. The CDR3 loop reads CASSRDRERANTEAFF. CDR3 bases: TGTGCCAGCAGCCGCGACAGGGAACGGGCGAACACTGAAGCTTTCTTT. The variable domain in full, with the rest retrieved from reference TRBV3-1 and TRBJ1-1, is DTAVSQTPKYLVTQMGNDKSIKCEQNLGHDTMYWYKQDSKKFLKIMFSYNNKELIINETVPNRFSPKSPDKAHLNLHINSLELGDSAVYFCASSRDRERANTEAFFGQGTRLTVV.

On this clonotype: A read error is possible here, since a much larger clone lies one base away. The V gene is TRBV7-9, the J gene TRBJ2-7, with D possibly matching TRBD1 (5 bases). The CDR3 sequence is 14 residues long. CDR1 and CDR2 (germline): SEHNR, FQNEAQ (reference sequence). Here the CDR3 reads CAGSLGAGPQEQYF. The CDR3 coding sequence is TGTGCCGGCAGCTTAGGGGCAGGTCCCCAAGAGCAGTACTTC.

CDR3 sequence (DNA): TGTGCCAGCAGCCCCCGTTCTAGCGGGAGAGGGTACAATGAGCAGTTCTTC. This codes for CASSPRSSGRGYNEQFF. This chain joins TRBV11-2 and TRBJ2-1; 10 bases line up with TRBD2. Germline V lookup: CDR1 SGHAT, CDR2 FQNNGV. The CDR3 covers 17 residues. V trimming: 5 bases; J trimming: 4 bases; junction bases outside the gene matches: 11.

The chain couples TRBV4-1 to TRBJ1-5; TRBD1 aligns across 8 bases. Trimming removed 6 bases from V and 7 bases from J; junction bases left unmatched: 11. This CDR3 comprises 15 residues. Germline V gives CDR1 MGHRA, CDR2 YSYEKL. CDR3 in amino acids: CASSPSGGAGQPQHF. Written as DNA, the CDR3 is TGCGCCAGCAGTCCTTCAGGGGGCGCAGGGCAGCCCCAGCATTTT.

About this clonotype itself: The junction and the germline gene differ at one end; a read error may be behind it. The CDR3 loop is CASSLERGNIEAFF. As DNA, the CDR3 is TGTGCCAGCAGCTTGGAACGGGGGAACATTGAAGCTTTCTTT. V and J are TRBV5-4 and TRBJ1-1; D possibly corresponds to TRBD1 (5 bases). The V gene's germline CDR1 is SGHNT and CDR2 YYREEE (reference sequence). The CDR3 has 14 amino acids.

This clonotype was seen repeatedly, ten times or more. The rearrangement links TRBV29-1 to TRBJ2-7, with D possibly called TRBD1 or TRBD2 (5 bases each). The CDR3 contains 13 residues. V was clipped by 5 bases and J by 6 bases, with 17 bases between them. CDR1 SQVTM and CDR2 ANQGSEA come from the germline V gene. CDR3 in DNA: TGCAGCGTTCGTGAACCGGGGCTGGGCGAGCAGTACTTC. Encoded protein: CSVREPGLGEQYF.